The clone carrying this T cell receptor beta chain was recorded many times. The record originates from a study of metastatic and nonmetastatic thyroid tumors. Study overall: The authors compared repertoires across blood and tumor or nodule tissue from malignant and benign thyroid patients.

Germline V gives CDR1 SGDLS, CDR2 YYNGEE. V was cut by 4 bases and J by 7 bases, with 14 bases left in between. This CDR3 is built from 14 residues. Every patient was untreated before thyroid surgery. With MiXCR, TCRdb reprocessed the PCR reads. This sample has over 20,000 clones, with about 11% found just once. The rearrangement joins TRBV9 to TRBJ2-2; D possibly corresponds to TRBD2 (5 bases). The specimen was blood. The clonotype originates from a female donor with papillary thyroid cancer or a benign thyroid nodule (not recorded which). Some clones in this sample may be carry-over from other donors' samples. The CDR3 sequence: CASSPLVAGGELFF. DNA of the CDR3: TGTGCCAGCAGCCCACTTGTTGCGGGCGGGGAGCTGTTTTTT.